These 21 T cell receptor beta chains originate from one sample sequenced in a study of blood T cell repertoires in COVID-19. Sequenced by immunoSEQ multiplex PCR; TCRdb stores in-frame clones only, minus some. The table lists a few hundred thousand clones, roughly 80% of them singletons. The sample consisted of PBMCs or T cells enriched from blood (not recorded which). All receptors derive from a man aged 50 to 59 who had recovered from COVID-19.

The chain carries TRBV7-2 and TRBJ2-5, with D perhaps TRBD2 (5 bases). Germline V gene lookup returns CDR1 SGHTA and CDR2 FQGNSA. The V gene lost 3 bases and the J gene lost 0 bases, with 20 bases spanning the gap. The CDR3 is 18 residues long. The CDR3 sequence: CASSFMPSGRTYQETQYF. In nucleotides, the CDR3 is TGTGCCAGCAGCTTTATGCCCAGCGGAAGGACCTACCAAGAGACCCAGTACTTC. The variable domain in full, completed from reference TRBV7-2 and TRBJ2-5, reads GAGVSQSPSNKVTEKGKDVELRCDPISGHTALYWYRQSLGQGLEFLIYFQGNSAPDKSGLPSDRFSAERTGGSVSTLTIQRTQQEDSAVYLCASSFMPSGRTYQETQYFGPGTRLLVL.

The V gene is TRBV7-6, the J gene TRBJ2-3, with 15 bases fitting TRBD2. The V gene's germline CDR1 is SGHVS and CDR2 FNYEAQ. This CDR3 region has 19 residues. Unmatched junction bases numbered 10, after V lost 2 bases and J lost 4 bases. The CDR3 loop reads CASSLLDGLAGGPADTQYF. CDR3 sequence (DNA): TGTGCCAGCAGCTTACTCGACGGACTAGCGGGGGGGCCGGCAGATACGCAGTATTTT.

The chain employs TRBV7-3 and TRBJ2-1, with TRBD2 matching 10 bases. The CDR3 loop spans 16 amino acids. Germline V gene sequence: CDR1 SGHTA, CDR2 FQGTGA. Germline trimming cut 6 bases from V and 0 bases from J; bases unmatched to any gene: 5. DNA for the CDR3: TGTGCCAGCAGGGATAGCGGGGGGAGCTCCTACAATGAGCAGTTCTTC. Its translation: CASRDSGGSSYNEQFF. The variable domain in full, completed from reference TRBV7-3 and TRBJ2-1, reads GAGVSQTPSNKVTEKGKYVELRCDPISGHTALYWYRQSLGQGPEFLIYFQGTGAADDSGLPNDRFFAVRPEGSVSTLKIQRTERGDSAVYLCASRDSGGSSYNEQFFGPGTRLTVL.

The chain has TRBV4-3 and TRBJ2-5; 7 positions agree with TRBD1. Trimming removed 1 base from V and 5 bases from J; junction bases left unmatched: 7. The germline V gene has CDR1 LGHNA and CDR2 YSLEER. This CDR3 region has 15 residues. The CDR3 DNA follows: TGCGCCAGCAGCCAAGGGGGTACAGGGGACGAGACCCAGTACTTC. Protein: CASSQGGTGDETQYF.

The J gene is TRBJ1-2, the V gene TRBV9; TRBD1 matches 7 bases. The V gene end was trimmed by 4 bases and the J gene end by 4 bases; junction bases not matched to a gene: 16. The CDR3 is made up of 17 amino acids. Germline values: CDR1 SGDLS, CDR2 YYNGEE. CDR3 sequence: CASSKQTGGQLLYGYTF. The CDR3 DNA reads TGTGCCAGCAGCAAACAAACCGGGGGACAGCTCCTCTATGGCTACACCTTC.

This clone was detected only once. The rearrangement links TRBV10-2 to TRBJ2-7; weak D call: TRBD2 (6 bases). The CDR3 spans 14 residues. V dropped 0 bases and J dropped 2 bases, with 8 bases sitting between them. In germline, CDR1 is WSHSY, CDR2 SAAADI. CDR3 in amino acids: CASSESSGTYEQYF. The CDR3 DNA reads as TGCGCCAGCAGTGAGTCTAGCGGAACCTACGAGCAGTACTTC.

This clone has more than one count but fewer than ten. The chain combines TRBV7-9 with TRBJ2-7, with a possible D match to TRBD1 (6 bases). V was trimmed by 0 bases and J by 5 bases, leaving 17 bases between them. Per germline, CDR1 SEHNR and CDR2 FQNEAQ (reference sequence). The CDR3 is made up of 16 amino acids. In DNA, the CDR3 is TGTGCCAGCAGCTTAGCTTCCGGGACAAGGCCCCACGAGCAGTACTTC. Translation gives CASSLASGTRPHEQYF.

V is TRBV12-3 or TRBV12-4 and J is TRBJ1-1, with D perhaps TRBD1 (5 bases). This CDR3 is 12 amino acids long. V dropped 7 bases and J dropped 4 bases, with 10 bases sitting between them. CDR3 coding DNA: TGTGCCAGCACTTCAGGGATCACTGAAGCTTTCTTT. Its protein is CASTSGITEAFF.

The chain combines TRBV7-6 with TRBJ2-2, with 7 bases aligning to TRBD1. Germline V gives CDR1 SGHVS, CDR2 FNYEAQ. The CDR3 contains 15 residues. The V segment lost 5 bases and the J segment 1 base; nucleotides outside the gene matches: 4. The CDR3, as DNA: TGTGCCAGCAGCGCGAGACAGGGGAACACCGGGGAGCTGTTTTTT. Protein product: CASSARQGNTGELFF.

This clone was counted a few times. The genes are TRBV7-3 and TRBJ2-5, with 9 bases matching TRBD2. Germline loops: CDR1 SGHTA, CDR2 FQGTGA. The CDR3 spans 20 residues. After removal of 1 base from V and 3 bases from J, the junction contained 18 bases not matched to a gene. The CDR3 sequence: CASSLRADRAGGPGEETQYF. As DNA, the CDR3 is TGTGCCAGCAGCTTAAGGGCCGATAGGGCGGGAGGGCCCGGGGAAGAGACCCAGTACTTC.

The chain links TRBV2 to TRBJ2-7; D may be TRBD2 (5 bases). The V end was cut by 8 bases, the J end by 5 bases, with 16 bases between. Germline values: CDR1 SNHLY, CDR2 FYNNEI. CDR3 length: 13 amino acids. The CDR3 DNA follows: TGTGCCAGCTCAGGACTCGGCGCAGACGAGCAGTACTTC. Translating it yields CASSGLGADEQYF.

The rearrangement links TRBV30 to TRBJ1-5; maybe TRBD1 (6 bases). Germline V lookup: CDR1 GTSNPN, CDR2 SVGIG (reference sequence). CDR3 length: 14 residues. Trimming took off 2 bases at V and 3 bases at J, with 11 bases between the two ends. CDR3 protein: CAWSTAGANQPQHF. The CDR3 region has the DNA TGTGCCTGGAGTACCGCAGGGGCCAATCAGCCCCAGCATTTT.

The chain employs TRBV10-1 and TRBJ2-1; TRBD2 aligns across 8 bases. Germline-derived CDR1 and CDR2 are WNHNN and SYGVQD (reference sequence). This CDR3 comprises 14 residues. The V segment lost 9 bases and the J segment 9 bases; nucleotides outside the gene matches: 13. The CDR3 sequence is CASSTGLVLGEQFF. The CDR3 DNA is TGCGCCAGTAGTACGGGACTAGTTCTGGGTGAGCAGTTCTTC.

J is TRBJ1-3 and V is TRBV6-5; D may be TRBD1 (5 bases). The CDR3 length is 13 residues. From germline, CDR1 is MNHEY and CDR2 SVGAGI. The ends were cut back, 10 bases at V and 3 bases at J, with 13 bases in the middle. In DNA form, the CDR3 reads TGTGCCACCCGGTCGACAGATGGAAACACCATATATTTT. Its protein is CATRSTDGNTIYF.

The J gene is TRBJ1-5, the V gene TRBV7-2, with D maybe TRBD1 (5 bases). The CDR3 loop spans 16 amino acids. V was trimmed by 2 bases and J by 2 bases, leaving 13 bases between them. CDR1 SGHTA and CDR2 FQGNSA come from the germline V gene. The CDR3 is CASSLLADRRNQPQHF. CDR3 DNA sequence: TGTGCCAGCAGCTTACTTGCTGACAGACGCAATCAGCCCCAGCATTTT. Based on the CDR3 plus reference TRBV7-2 and TRBJ1-5, the full variable domain is GAGVSQSPSNKVTEKGKDVELRCDPISGHTALYWYRQSLGQGLEFLIYFQGNSAPDKSGLPSDRFSAERTGGSVSTLTIQRTQQEDSAVYLCASSLLADRRNQPQHFGDGTRLSIL.

This chain links TRBV5-1 with TRBJ2-2; TRBD2 is a possible D gene (5 bases). The CDR3 is made up of 15 amino acids. CDR1 is SGHRS, CDR2 YFSETQ, per germline. Trimming cost V 9 bases and J 0 bases, with 15 bases left between them. CDR3 residues: CATTRLTTNTGELFF. DNA of the CDR3: TGCGCCACCACCAGACTAACGACGAACACCGGGGAGCTGTTTTTT.

The chain is built from TRBV3-1 (or the pseudogene TRBV3-2) and TRBJ2-7; 7 bases are shared with TRBD1. The CDR3 covers 11 residues. The junction had 4 bases not matched to a gene; V was cut back by 5 bases and J by 9 bases. Germline V CDR1 and CDR2: LGHDT, YNNKEL (reference sequence). For the CDR3, the DNA is TGTGCCAGCAGCGCCCGGACAGGGCAGTACTTC. Protein: CASSARTGQYF.

J is TRBJ2-5 and V is TRBV19, with TRBD2 identical over 9 bases. Germline CDR1 and CDR2: LNHDA and SQIVND (reference sequence). The CDR3 contains 15 residues. V gave up 5 bases and J gave up 5 bases; unmatched junction bases: 9. The CDR3, as DNA: TGTGCCAGTAGTTTCCCTAGCGGGATCCGGGAGACCCAGTACTTC. Translated, it gives CASSFPSGIRETQYF.

This chain uses TRBV5-5 with TRBJ2-7; 9 bases are shared with TRBD2. V trimming: 2 bases; J trimming: 3 bases; junction bases outside the gene matches: 6. Germline CDR1 SGHKS, CDR2 YYEKEE (reference sequence). The CDR3 is made up of 15 amino acids. The chain's CDR3 is CASSFGGTSNYEQYF. CDR3 nucleotide sequence: TGTGCCAGCAGCTTTGGTGGGACTAGCAACTACGAGCAGTACTTC.

The chain links TRBV27 to TRBJ2-1, with TRBD2 as a possible D gene (7 bases). This CDR3 comprises 16 residues. V gave up 2 bases and J gave up 9 bases, with 20 bases separating them. Germline V gene data show CDR1 as MNHEY and CDR2 as SMNVEV (reference sequence). CDR3 in DNA: TGTGCCAGCAGTTTAATGGCGGGGGCATTATCCGGTGAGCAGTTCTTC. Protein sequence: CASSLMAGALSGEQFF.

V and J are TRBV12-3 or TRBV12-4 and TRBJ2-7, with a possible D match to TRBD1 (5 bases). The CDR3 is made up of 12 amino acids. V dropped 3 bases and J dropped 7 bases, with 10 bases sitting between them. The CDR3 region is CASSFGAGEQYF. The CDR3 coding sequence is TGTGCCAGCAGTTTTGGGGCAGGGGAGCAGTACTTC.